This T cell receptor (beta chain) is drawn from a study of T cell responses to AZD1222 COVID-19 vaccine. Study in general: Pooled samples include second doses given at about 4 or 12 weeks. Overall study findings and caveats: As reported, nearly half of all spike-specific TCRs target variant regions that are unmutated. The study identified only five to seven AZD1222 recipients as seropositive at baseline.

TCRdb's table, derived via immunoSEQ multiplex PCR, lists solely in-frame clones and lacks some. The profile shows about 110,000 clones, roughly nine tenths of them singletons. Between the trimmed V and J ends, which lost 1 base and 4 bases, there was a span of 11 bases. The CDR3 runs to 14 residues. The germline gives CDR1 SQVTM, CDR2 ANQGSEA. A note on this clone: What it binds is not known.

The source material was peripheral blood, sampled on day 0 of AZD1222 vaccination. The J gene is TRBJ2-1, the V gene TRBV29-1; D remains ambiguous. The receptor's source is an adult in good health. The CDR3: CSVEGSRWYNEQFF. CDR3 bases: TGCAGCGTTGAAGGGTCGAGGTGGTACAATGAGCAGTTCTTC.